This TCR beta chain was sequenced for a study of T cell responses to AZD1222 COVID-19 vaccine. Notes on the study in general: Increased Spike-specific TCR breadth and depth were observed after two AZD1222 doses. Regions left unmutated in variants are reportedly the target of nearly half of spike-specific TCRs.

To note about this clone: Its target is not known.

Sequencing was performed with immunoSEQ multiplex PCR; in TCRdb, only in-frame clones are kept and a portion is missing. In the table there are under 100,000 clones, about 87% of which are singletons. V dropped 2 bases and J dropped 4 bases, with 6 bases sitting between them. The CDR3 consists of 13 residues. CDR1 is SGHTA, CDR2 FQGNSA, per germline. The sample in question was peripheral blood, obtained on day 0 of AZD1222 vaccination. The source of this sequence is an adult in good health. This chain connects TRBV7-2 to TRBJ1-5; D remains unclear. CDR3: CASSLMGNQPQHF. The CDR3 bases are TGTGCCAGCAGCTTAATGGGAAATCAGCCCCAGCATTTT. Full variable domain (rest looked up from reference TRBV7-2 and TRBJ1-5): GAGVSQSPSNKVTEKGKDVELRCDPISGHTALYWYRQSLGQGLEFLIYFQGNSAPDKSGLPSDRFSAERTGGSVSTLTIQRTQQEDSAVYLCASSLMGNQPQHFGDGTRLSIL.